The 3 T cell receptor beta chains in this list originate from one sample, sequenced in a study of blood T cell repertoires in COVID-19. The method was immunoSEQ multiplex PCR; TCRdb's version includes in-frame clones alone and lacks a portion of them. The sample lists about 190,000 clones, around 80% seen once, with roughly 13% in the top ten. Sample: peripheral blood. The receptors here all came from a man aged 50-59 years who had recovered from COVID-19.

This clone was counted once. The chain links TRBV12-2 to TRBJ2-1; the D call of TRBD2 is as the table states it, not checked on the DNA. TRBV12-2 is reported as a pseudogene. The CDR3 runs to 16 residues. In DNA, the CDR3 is TGTGCAAGTCGCTTAGGGCTAGCGGGAGCATACAATGAGCAGTTCTTC. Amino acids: CASRLGLAGAYNEQFF.

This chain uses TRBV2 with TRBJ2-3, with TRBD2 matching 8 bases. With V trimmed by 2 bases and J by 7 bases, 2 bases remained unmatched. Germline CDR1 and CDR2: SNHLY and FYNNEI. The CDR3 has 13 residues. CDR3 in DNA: TGTGCCAGCAGTGAATCGGGGGGGAATACGCAGTATTTT. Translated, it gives CASSESGGNTQYF.

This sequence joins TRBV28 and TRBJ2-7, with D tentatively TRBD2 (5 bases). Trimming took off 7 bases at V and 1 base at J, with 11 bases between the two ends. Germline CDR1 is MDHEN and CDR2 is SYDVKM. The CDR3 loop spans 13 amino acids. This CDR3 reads CASISSGSYEQYF. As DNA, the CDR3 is TGTGCCAGCATCTCCAGCGGATCCTACGAGCAGTACTTC.